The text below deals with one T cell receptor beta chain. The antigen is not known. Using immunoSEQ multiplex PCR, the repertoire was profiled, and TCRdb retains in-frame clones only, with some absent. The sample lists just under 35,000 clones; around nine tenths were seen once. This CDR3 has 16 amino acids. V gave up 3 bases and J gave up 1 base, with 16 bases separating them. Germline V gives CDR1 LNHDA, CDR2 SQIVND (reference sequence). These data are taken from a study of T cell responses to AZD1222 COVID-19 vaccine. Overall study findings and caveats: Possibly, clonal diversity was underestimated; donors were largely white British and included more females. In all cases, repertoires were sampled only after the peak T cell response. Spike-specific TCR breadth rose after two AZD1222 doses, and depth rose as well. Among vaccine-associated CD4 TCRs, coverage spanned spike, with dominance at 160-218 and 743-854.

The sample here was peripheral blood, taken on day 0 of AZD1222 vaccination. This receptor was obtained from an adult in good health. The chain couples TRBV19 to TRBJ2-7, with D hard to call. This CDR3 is CASSMLASMTSYEQYF. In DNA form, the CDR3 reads TGTGCCAGTAGTATGTTAGCCAGTATGACGTCCTACGAGCAGTACTTC. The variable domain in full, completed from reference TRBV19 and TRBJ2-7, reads DGGITQSPKYLFRKEGQNVTLSCEQNLNHDAMYWYRQDPGQGLRLIYYSQIVNDFQKGDIAEGYSVSREKKESFPLTVTSAQKNPTAFYLCASSMLASMTSYEQYFGPGTRLTVT.